These 21 T cell receptor beta chains were all obtained from the same sample, sequenced in a study of T-cell reconstitution after alpha-beta-depleted transplantation in children. Unique molecular identifiers were built into the TCRbeta library. In TCRdb, the PCR reads were re-called with MiXCR into one record per CDR3 protein. The sample records tens of thousands of distinct CDR3 sequences, about a tenth being singletons. The sequenced sample was PBMCs, mostly from graft donor cells, obtained 60 days after TCRalphabeta/CD19-depleted stem cell transplant. These receptors originate from a male patient aged 2-15 years who had a stem cell transplant for chronic granulomatous disease, so the T cells may come from the graft donor.

This clonotype was found many times. This chain links TRBV20-1 with TRBJ2-7; 10 bases map to TRBD1. The CDR3 totals 13 residues. V was pared by 3 bases and J by 4 bases, with 3 bases of the junction left unmatched. Germline CDR1 is DFQATT and CDR2 is SNEGSKA (reference sequence). CDR3 sequence: CSASGTGAYEQYF. The DNA for the CDR3 is TGCAGTGCTAGTGGGACAGGGGCTTACGAGCAGTACTTC.

This clonotype was counted ten times or more. This chain uses TRBV20-1 with TRBJ2-3; weak D call: TRBD2 (6 bases). CDR3 length: 14 residues. Germline V gene sequence: CDR1 DFQATT, CDR2 SNEGSKA (reference sequence). The V gene lost 3 bases and the J gene lost 6 bases, with 16 bases spanning the gap. The DNA of the CDR3 is TGCAGTGCTAGGGGGGGAGGAGTTCCGGATACGCAGTATTTT. Translating it yields CSARGGGVPDTQYF.

DNA for the CDR3: TGTGCCACCAGCAGAGGGGGGACAACGGATAAGCCCCAGCATTTT. Translated: CATSRGGTTDKPQHF. The chain links TRBV15 to TRBJ1-5, with a weak D call TRBD1 (6 bases). V was clipped by 1 base and J by 8 bases, with 15 bases between them. The CDR3 totals 15 residues. The germline CDR1 and CDR2 sequences are LNHNV and YYDKDF (reference sequence).

This rearrangement joins TRBV4-2 to TRBJ2-5; 8 bases agree with TRBD2. There are 17 residues in the CDR3. After removal of 4 bases from V and 5 bases from J, the junction contained 15 bases not matched to a gene. Germline CDR1 is LGHNA and CDR2 is YNFKEQ. CDR3 coding DNA: TGTGCCAGCAGCCCCCGAGGTACAGCGGGAGTAGTGGAGACCCAGTACTTC. Translating it yields CASSPRGTAGVVETQYF.

This clonotype was detected many times. The chain couples TRBV27 to TRBJ1-2, with D maybe TRBD1 (6 bases). Trimming removed 4 bases from V and 2 bases from J, with 8 bases in between. Germline V lookup: CDR1 MNHEY, CDR2 SMNVEV (reference sequence). This CDR3 is built from 13 residues. The CDR3 loop reads CASSYGQNYGYTF. For the CDR3, the DNA is TGTGCCAGCAGTTATGGACAGAACTATGGCTACACCTTC.

V is TRBV2 and J is TRBJ2-1, with TRBD1 matching over 9 bases. Germline CDR1 is SNHLY and CDR2 is FYNNEI. The CDR3 totals 15 residues. The junction had 5 bases not matched to a gene; V was cut back by 3 bases and J by 5 bases. The chain's CDR3 is CASSDYRGQHNEQFF. The DNA of the CDR3 is TGTGCCAGCAGTGACTACAGGGGGCAACACAATGAGCAGTTCTTC.

This clonotype was counted many times. The gene calls are TRBV12-3 or TRBV12-4 and TRBJ2-1; TRBD1 matches at 8 bases. The CDR3 is made up of 15 amino acids. Losses at the gene ends were 5 bases for V and 9 bases for J; bases not matched to a gene: 12. The DNA for the CDR3 is TGTGCCAGCAGTCGCCCCGGGACAGGCCTGGGTGAGCAGTTCTTC. This encodes CASSRPGTGLGEQFF.

This clonotype occurred many times. In nucleotides, the CDR3 is TGTGCCAGCAGCTTAGATCCAAAGGCTGGGAATGAGCAGTTCTTC. Amino acids: CASSLDPKAGNEQFF. The gene calls are TRBV11-3 and TRBJ2-1; no firm D call. The CDR3 runs to 15 residues. Germline loops: CDR1 SGHNT, CDR2 YENEEA. The V and J ends lost 0 bases and 7 bases respectively, with 13 bases between them. Full variable domain (missing parts from reference TRBV11-3 and TRBJ2-1): EAGVVQSPRYKIIEKKQPVAFWCNPISGHNTLYWYLQNLGQGPELLIRYENEEAVDDSQLPKDRFSAERLKGVDSTLKIQPAELGDSAVYLCASSLDPKAGNEQFFGPGTRLTVL.

The V and J genes are TRBV19 and TRBJ2-2, with 9 bases fitting TRBD2. The V and J ends lost 6 bases and 0 bases, in that order; junction bases with no gene match: 5. Germline V gives CDR1 LNHDA, CDR2 SQIVND (reference sequence). The CDR3 is 16 amino acids. CDR3 residues: CASRSGRTSNTGELFF. The CDR3 DNA reads TGTGCCAGTAGGAGCGGGAGGACTTCGAACACCGGGGAGCTGTTTTTT.

This sequence joins TRBV4-2 and TRBJ1-2; D is perhaps TRBD1 (6 bases). Trimming took off 4 bases at V and 8 bases at J, with 11 bases between the two ends. Germline loops: CDR1 LGHNA, CDR2 YNFKEQ. The CDR3 contains 12 residues. CDR3 protein: CASSRGAGGYTF. The CDR3 DNA follows: TGTGCCAGCAGCCGGGGGGCCGGGGGCTACACCTTC.

This sequence joins TRBV28 and TRBJ2-1, with 11 bases matching TRBD2. The CDR3 sequence is 17 residues long. Germline values: CDR1 MDHEN, CDR2 SYDVKM. V lost 2 bases and J lost 4; bases outside the gene matches: 7. The CDR3 loop is CASSLKVAGGSYNEQFF. CDR3 bases: TGTGCCAGCAGTTTAAAGGTAGCGGGAGGGTCATACAATGAGCAGTTCTTC.

This sequence joins TRBV30 and TRBJ2-5, with 7 bases lining up with TRBD1. Germline V gene lookup returns CDR1 GTSNPN and CDR2 SVGIG (reference sequence). With V trimmed by 3 bases and J by 7 bases, 14 bases remained unmatched. The CDR3 length is 15 residues. CDR3 region: CAWSLIDRDWGTQYF. The CDR3 bases are TGTGCCTGGAGCCTCATTGACAGGGATTGGGGGACCCAGTACTTC. Complete variable domain (other parts from reference TRBV30 and TRBJ2-5): SQTIHQWPATLVQPVGSPLSLECTVEGTSNPNLYWYRQAAGRGLQLLFYSVGIGQISSEVPQNLSASRPQDRQFILSSKKLLLSDSGFYLCAWSLIDRDWGTQYFGPGTRLLVL.

The chain is built from TRBV2 and TRBJ2-7, with 9 nucleotides matching TRBD2. Germline V gives CDR1 SNHLY, CDR2 FYNNEI. This CDR3 has 14 amino acids. J was trimmed by 2 bases and V by 7 bases; bases with no gene match: 6. The CDR3 protein is CASTLTSGPYEQYF. Written as DNA, the CDR3 is TGTGCCAGCACTTTGACTAGCGGTCCCTACGAGCAGTACTTC.

This clonotype was picked up many times. This chain joins TRBV19 and TRBJ2-4; no clear D gene. The CDR3 loop spans 13 amino acids. The germline V and J ends were trimmed by 6 bases and 0 bases, with 6 bases remaining between them. The germline gives CDR1 LNHDA, CDR2 SQIVND (reference sequence). CDR3 bases: TGTGCCAGTAGACAGTTAGCCAAAAACATTCAGTACTTC. It codes for CASRQLAKNIQYF.

This clonotype has at least ten counts. This sequence joins TRBV25-1 and TRBJ2-3, with TRBD1 matching 11 bases. Germline V gene data show CDR1 as MGHDK and CDR2 as SYGVNS. V was clipped by 1 base and J by 2 bases; unmatched bases: 14. This CDR3 is built from 20 residues. The CDR3 coding sequence is TGTGCCAGCAGTGAATTTGGGACAGGGGGACCAATTTACCCCACAGATACGCAGTATTTT. Translating gives CASSEFGTGGPIYPTDTQYF. Looking up the rest from reference TRBV25-1 and TRBJ2-3 gives the full variable domain: EADIYQTPRYLVIGTGKKITLECSQTMGHDKMYWYQQDPGMELHLIHYSYGVNSTEKGDLSSESTVSRIRTEHFPLTLESARPSHTSQYLCASSEFGTGGPIYPTDTQYFGPGTRLTVL.

This clonotype was recorded many times. The chain employs TRBV6-2 or TRBV6-3 and TRBJ2-1, with 9 bases identical to TRBD2. V lost 5 bases, J lost 6 bases, and 5 bases stayed unmatched. CDR1 and CDR2 (germline): MNHEY, SVGEGT. This CDR3 contains 14 residues. CDR3 DNA sequence: TGTGCCAGCAGTGGCGGGAGGGCCGTCAATGAGCAGTTCTTC. It yields the protein CASSGGRAVNEQFF.

At least ten counts were recorded for this clonotype. The chain couples TRBV20-1 to TRBJ2-2; TRBD2 aligns across 7 bases. The CDR3 runs to 16 residues. Losses at the gene ends were 0 bases for V and 4 bases for J; bases not matched to a gene: 8. The V gene's germline CDR1 is DFQATT and CDR2 SNEGSKA (reference sequence). The DNA of the CDR3 is TGCAGTGCTAGAGATCCGGCGGGAGTGGGCACCGGGGAGCTGTTTTTT. Translation gives CSARDPAGVGTGELFF.

This clonotype was recorded at least ten times. This chain uses TRBV20-1 with TRBJ1-6, with D possibly TRBD1 on 5 matching bases. V gave up 6 bases and J gave up 6 bases, with 15 bases separating them. CDR3 length equals 14 residues. The germline gives CDR1 DFQATT, CDR2 SNEGSKA (reference sequence). The CDR3 bases are TGCAGTGCCCCCCGTAGACAGTTTAATTCACCCCTCCACTTT. Translating it yields CSAPRRQFNSPLHF.

The rearrangement links TRBV5-1 to TRBJ2-1; no clear D gene. V was clipped by 0 bases and J by 9 bases, with 7 bases between them. Germline lookup yields CDR1 SGHRS and CDR2 YFSETQ. This CDR3 is built from 12 residues. CDR3 region: CASSLVAPEQFF. The CDR3 DNA sequence: TGCGCCAGCAGCTTGGTCGCTCCTGAGCAGTTCTTC.

Ten or more counts support this clonotype. The chain carries TRBV11-3 and TRBJ2-1, with D possibly matching TRBD1 (5 bases). CDR3 length equals 13 residues. Germline V lookup: CDR1 SGHNT, CDR2 YENEEA. V was pared by 4 bases and J by 8 bases, with 12 bases between. CDR3 sequence: CASSSPKGDEQFF. In nucleotides, the CDR3 is TGTGCCAGCAGCTCACCAAAAGGGGATGAGCAGTTCTTC.

The sample holds a few counts of this clonotype. V usage is TRBV11-2 and J usage is TRBJ2-1, with D possibly TRBD2 on 5 matching bases. With 5 bases removed from V and 4 bases from J, the gap between germline ends came to 9 bases. Germline-derived CDR1 and CDR2 are SGHAT and FQNNGV. CDR3 length: 13 residues. The CDR3 DNA reads as TGTGCCAGCAGCCGCGGACTTTACAATGAGCAGTTCTTC. Residues: CASSRGLYNEQFF.